Detailed here is one T cell receptor beta chain. This sample is drawn from a study of blood T cell repertoires in COVID-19. Study background: The United States, Italy and Spain were the sources of the acute and convalescent COVID-19 samples. T cells, B-cell-depleted T cells, or PBMCs supplied cDNA or gDNA.

CDR1 and CDR2 from the germline V gene are SGHTA and FQGTGA. The trim removed 3 bases at V and 4 bases at J, leaving 5 bases unmatched. CDR3 length: 16 residues. Using immunoSEQ multiplex PCR, the repertoire was profiled, and TCRdb retains in-frame clones only, with some absent. The data hold some 150,000 clones, with around 80% observed a single time. Sequenced input: peripheral blood. This chain joins TRBV7-3 and TRBJ2-3; 12 bases line up with TRBD2. The source is a woman in her fifties or sixties with acute or convalescent COVID-19. This chain's CDR3 is CASSLTSGRSADTQYF. CDR3 bases: TGTGCCAGCAGCTTGACTAGCGGGAGATCGGCAGATACGCAGTATTTT.